These 9 T cell receptor beta chains share one sample of origin, sequenced in a study of blood T cell repertoires in COVID-19. Libraries were prepared by immunoSEQ multiplex PCR; TCRdb keeps only in-frame clonotypes and omits some of them. The table shows about 24,000 clones, with more than 75% occurring only once. The specimen was peripheral blood. These receptors came from a human donor in a cohort sampled during active COVID-19.

This clone was seen once. The chain recombines TRBV6-2 or TRBV6-3 with TRBJ2-2, with 7 bases lining up with TRBD1. V gave up 6 bases and J gave up 4 bases; unmatched junction bases: 8. The CDR3 has 15 amino acids. Germline assignment: CDR1 MNHEY and CDR2 SVGEGT. The CDR3 loop reads CASSLGGVGTGELFF. CDR3 sequence (DNA): TGTGCCAGCAGCCTAGGGGGCGTAGGCACCGGGGAGCTGTTTTTT.

V and J are TRBV6-5 and TRBJ2-7; a weak D match, TRBD1 (6 bases). This CDR3 is 15 amino acids long. With 6 bases removed from V and 0 bases from J, the gap between germline ends came to 15 bases. Germline V gives CDR1 MNHEY, CDR2 SVGAGI. The CDR3 DNA reads as TGTGCCAGCAGAGACTCCGGGACACACTCCTACGAGCAGTACTTC. Translation: CASRDSGTHSYEQYF.

In DNA, the CDR3 is TGTGCCAGCAGCTTGGAGGCAGGCCTCTCTGGGGCCAACGTCCTGACTTTC. Translation: CASSLEAGLSGANVLTF. The chain carries TRBV5-8 and TRBJ2-6; D remains ambiguous. V lost 0 bases to trimming and J lost 0 bases, with 10 bases between them. The CDR3 extends over 17 amino acids. Germline CDR1 SGHTS, CDR2 YDEGEE.

V usage is TRBV7-9 and J usage is TRBJ2-5; TRBD1 aligns across 8 bases. Germline CDR1 reads SEHNR; CDR2 reads FQNEAQ (reference sequence). This CDR3 region has 15 residues. The junction had 3 bases not matched to a gene; V was cut back by 1 base and J by 2 bases. CDR3 loop: CASSLVQGAQETQYF. CDR3 DNA: TGTGCCAGCAGCTTAGTCCAGGGGGCACAAGAGACCCAGTACTTC.

The V and J genes are TRBV5-4 and TRBJ1-2; D gene unclear. The CDR3 sequence is 14 residues long. Germline values: CDR1 SGHNT, CDR2 YYREEE (reference sequence). V lost 0 bases and J lost 8, with 14 bases in between. CDR3 sequence: CASSLATPTRGYTF. In DNA, the CDR3 is TGTGCCAGCAGCTTGGCCACCCCCACAAGAGGCTACACCTTC.

This chain links TRBV28 with TRBJ2-7, with 11 bases aligning to TRBD2. V trimming: 6 bases; J trimming: 2 bases; junction bases outside the gene matches: 6. Germline V gives CDR1 MDHEN, CDR2 SYDVKM. The CDR3 runs to 15 residues. As DNA, the CDR3 is TGTGCCAGCAGGTCGACTAGCGGGGCTACCTACGAGCAGTACTTC. Translated: CASRSTSGATYEQYF.

There are a few counts of this clone. The rearrangement joins TRBV4-1 to TRBJ2-7; TRBD2 matches at 13 bases. There are 15 residues in the CDR3. Germline V lookup: CDR1 MGHRA, CDR2 YSYEKL. V trimming: 1 base; J trimming: 4 bases; junction bases outside the gene matches: 1. CDR3 in amino acids: CASSQGTSGRYEQYF. The CDR3 DNA follows: TGCGCCAGCAGCCAAGGGACTAGCGGGAGATACGAGCAGTACTTC.

The V call is TRBV9, the J call TRBJ2-2; D ambiguous. The CDR3 has 16 amino acids. CDR1 is SGDLS, CDR2 YYNGEE, per germline. V lost 4 bases to trimming and J lost 0 bases, with 13 bases between them. The CDR3 sequence is CASSLSERANTGELFF. The CDR3 DNA sequence: TGTGCCAGCAGCCTGTCAGAGCGCGCGAACACCGGGGAGCTGTTTTTT.

The gene calls are TRBV6-1 and TRBJ2-7, with TRBD1 matching 12 bases. Per germline, CDR1 MNHNS and CDR2 SASEGT. V dropped 2 bases and J dropped 6; count of bases not matched to a gene: 8. The CDR3 is made up of 16 amino acids. This CDR3 reads CASSERTGTGGSEQYF. CDR3 sequence (DNA): TGTGCCAGCAGTGAAAGAACCGGGACAGGGGGCTCCGAGCAGTACTTC.